This T cell receptor (beta chain) was sequenced for a study of T cells in Graves' hyperthyroidism and ophthalmopathy. Study outcomes and limitations: Appearing also in blood were most of the thyroid clonotypes expanded above 0.001.

There were TCR beta CDR3 regions amplified from RNA transcripts. TCR CDR3 underwent first-round RT-PCR with the HTBI primer set. TCRdb reanalysed the multiplex PCR reads using MiXCR and keeps one entry per CDR3 protein. The sample lists roughly 250,000 distinct CDR3 sequences, about 17% occurring once. Germline V gives CDR1 MNHEY, CDR2 SVGEGT. The CDR3 contains 16 residues. Trimming pared 5 bases from V and 1 base from J, leaving 17 bases between. The sample holds many counts of this clonotype. Its matching antigen is unknown. The sequence derives from a woman between 18 and 29 years old with Graves' ophthalmopathy. Input material: blood. The rearrangement joins TRBV6-2 or TRBV6-3 to TRBJ2-5; D is uncertain. The CDR3 loop reads CASSPLGYVRQETQYF. In nucleotides, the CDR3 is TGTGCCAGCAGTCCCTTAGGATACGTTCGCCAAGAGACCCAGTACTTC.